This entry describes one T cell receptor (beta chain). This CDR3 has 18 amino acids. The junction had 13 bases not matched to a gene; V was cut back by 0 bases and J by 3 bases. The germline V gene encodes CDR1 SGHTA and CDR2 FQGNSA. This specimen belongs to a study of OX40 agonist ivuxolimab in advanced cancers. Overall study: Ivuxolimab was administered intravenously to patients at 0.01 to 10 mg/kg every 2 weeks. Patients were roughly 83% male with ages roughly 23 to 79, mean around 61.

Sequenced by immunoSEQ multiplex PCR; TCRdb stores in-frame clones only, minus some. The sample carries about 58,000 clones, around 93% recorded once. The V call is TRBV7-2, the J call TRBJ2-7; TRBD1 aligns across 8 bases. The sample was CD4+ or CD8+ T cells sorted from blood, taken in a trial of the OX40 agonist ivuxolimab. The source of this sequence is an adult with an advanced solid tumor such as melanoma, head and neck, liver or kidney cancer. The CDR3 bases are TGTGCCAGCAGCTTAGCCTCCAAGCCAGGGGGCGCCGGCTACGAGCAGTACTTC. Protein sequence: CASSLASKPGGAGYEQYF.